These 29 T cell receptor beta chains were sequenced from one sample in a study of blood T cell repertoires in COVID-19. Libraries were prepared by immunoSEQ multiplex PCR; TCRdb keeps only in-frame clonotypes and omits some of them. The repertoire holds about 150,000 clones, with approximately 83% as singletons. Sequencing was done on a sample of peripheral blood. These receptors were taken from a woman aged 60-75 years with COVID-19, enrolled during active disease.

The V and J genes are TRBV12-5 and TRBJ2-1, with TRBD2 matching over 16 bases. The CDR3 has 16 amino acids. After removal of 4 bases from V and 8 bases from J, the junction contained 5 bases not matched to a gene. CDR1 and CDR2 from the germline V gene are LGHNT and FRNRAP. CDR3 coding DNA: TGTGCTAGTGGTTCCGGGACTAGCGGGAGGGCCGATGAGCAGTTCTTC. This translates into CASGSGTSGRADEQFF. Together with reference TRBV12-5 and TRBJ2-1, the CDR3 gives the full variable domain: DARVTQTPRHKVTEMGQEVTMRCQPILGHNTVFWYRQTMMQGLELLAYFRNRAPLDDSGMPKDRFSAEMPDATLATLKIQPSEPRDSAVYFCASGSGTSGRADEQFFGPGTRLTVL.

The genes are TRBV24-1 and TRBJ2-6; possible D gene TRBD1, 6 bases. Germline V CDR1 and CDR2: KGHDR, SFDVKD. The CDR3 sequence is 16 residues long. Deletions cut 4 bases from V and 2 bases from J, with 11 bases between. As DNA, the CDR3 is TGTGCCACCAGTGACCCCTCAGGGGCTGGGGCCAACGTCCTGACTTTC. Encoded protein: CATSDPSGAGANVLTF.

The chain joins TRBV19 to TRBJ1-3, with unresolved D. The CDR3 is made up of 17 amino acids. Trimming cost V 2 bases and J 2 bases, with 16 bases left between them. Germline loops: CDR1 LNHDA, CDR2 SQIVND (reference sequence). In DNA, the CDR3 is TGTGCCAGTAGTATAAGTGGCAGACTCATTACTGGAAACACCATATATTTT. This codes for CASSISGRLITGNTIYF.

This chain joins TRBV7-2 and TRBJ2-1; unclear D gene. The germline V and J ends were trimmed by 5 bases and 6 bases, with 11 bases remaining between them. This CDR3 is built from 13 residues. Per the germline V gene, CDR1 is SGHTA and CDR2 is FQGNSA. CDR3 in DNA: TGTGCCAGCAGCACTTATATCCGCAATGAGCAGTTCTTC. This encodes CASSTYIRNEQFF.

The rearrangement uses TRBV5-5 and TRBJ1-5, with TRBD1 as a possible D gene (5 bases). Germline CDR1 and CDR2: SGHKS and YYEKEE (reference sequence). Trimming left V 0 bases short and J 6 bases short, with 10 bases between. This CDR3 has 14 residues. This chain's CDR3 is CASSLGARVQPQHF. For the CDR3, the DNA is TGTGCCAGCAGCTTGGGGGCCAGGGTTCAGCCCCAGCATTTT.

This clone came up a few times. The sample holds other DNA sequences that translate to the same CDR3. The chain's CDR3 is CASSPTGNNQPQHF. The CDR3 DNA reads TGCGCCAGCAGCCCCACAGGGAACAATCAGCCCCAGCATTTT. The chain links TRBV5-1 to TRBJ1-5; possibly TRBD1 for D (6 bases). V lost 4 bases to trimming and J lost 3 bases, with 11 bases between them. CDR3 length: 14 residues. Germline CDR1 reads SGHRS; CDR2 reads YFSETQ.

This clone was seen only once. The V call is TRBV6-5, the J call TRBJ2-4; D might be TRBD1 (6 bases). V was clipped by 5 bases and J by 4 bases, with 12 bases between them. This CDR3 spans 14 amino acids. Germline CDR1 reads MNHEY; CDR2 reads SVGAGI. DNA for the CDR3: TGTGCCAGCAGTCCACGGGACAAGAAAAACATTCAGTACTTC. It yields the protein CASSPRDKKNIQYF.

This clone was seen once. V and J are TRBV14 and TRBJ2-2, with D perhaps matching TRBD2 (5 bases). There are 17 residues in the CDR3. Germline V gene lookup returns CDR1 SGHDN and CDR2 FVKESK. Trimming pared 0 bases from V and 3 bases from J, leaving 14 bases between. Here the CDR3 reads CASSQDWWGADTGELFF. The CDR3 bases are TGTGCCAGCAGCCAAGATTGGTGGGGAGCGGACACCGGGGAGCTGTTTTTT.

The genes are TRBV5-1 and TRBJ2-1; 10 nucleotides match TRBD1. The germline V gene encodes CDR1 SGHRS and CDR2 YFSETQ. CDR3 length: 15 residues. Germline trimming cut 2 bases from V and 3 bases from J; bases unmatched to any gene: 2. The CDR3 loop is CASSFGTGDYNEQFF. CDR3 coding DNA: TGCGCCAGCAGCTTTGGGACAGGGGACTACAATGAGCAGTTCTTC.

This sequence joins TRBV11-3 and TRBJ2-7; perhaps TRBD1 as D (7 bases). The CDR3 runs to 16 residues. Trimming cost V 0 bases and J 6 bases, with 18 bases left between them. Germline CDR1 and CDR2: SGHNT and YENEEA. This CDR3 reads CASSLDRQGGLREQYV. The CDR3 DNA reads as TGTGCCAGCAGCTTAGATAGACAGGGAGGCTTACGCGAGCAGTACGTC.

J is TRBJ1-1 and V is TRBV5-5; TRBD1 agrees at 10 bases. Germline V lookup: CDR1 SGHKS, CDR2 YYEKEE (reference sequence). V shed 4 bases, J shed 1 base, and the junction held 13 bases outside the gene matches. The CDR3 spans 18 residues. CDR3 sequence reads: CASSTQTGGPGGNTEAFF. The CDR3 coding sequence is TGTGCCAGCAGCACCCAGACAGGGGGCCCCGGTGGGAACACTGAAGCTTTCTTT.

The rearrangement links TRBV5-4 to TRBJ2-3; D is perhaps TRBD2 (5 bases). V gave up 7 bases and J gave up 1 base, with 13 bases separating them. CDR1 SGHNT and CDR2 YYREEE come from the germline V gene (reference sequence). CDR3 length: 14 residues. The CDR3 DNA reads as TGTGCCAGCCGGAAAGAGGGCGGCACAGATACGCAGTATTTT. Its protein is CASRKEGGTDTQYF.

V usage is TRBV11-3 and J usage is TRBJ2-1; 8 bases line up with TRBD2. The CDR3 runs to 14 residues. Germline trimming cut 5 bases from V and 8 bases from J; bases unmatched to any gene: 8. Germline lookup yields CDR1 SGHNT and CDR2 YENEEA. DNA of the CDR3: TGTGCCAGCAGCCCGGGGGGGGCCCTTCATGAGCAGTTCTTC. Protein sequence: CASSPGGALHEQFF. The full variable domain, with the rest looked up from reference TRBV11-3 and TRBJ2-1, is EAGVVQSPRYKIIEKKQPVAFWCNPISGHNTLYWYLQNLGQGPELLIRYENEEAVDDSQLPKDRFSAERLKGVDSTLKIQPAELGDSAVYLCASSPGGALHEQFFGPGTRLTVL.

The sample holds one count of this clone. The chain recombines TRBV28 with TRBJ1-1, with D unclear. The CDR3 is 12 amino acids. Trimming removed 6 bases at V and 11 bases at J, with 16 bases between. From germline, CDR1 is MDHEN and CDR2 SYDVKM. CDR3 sequence (DNA): TGTGCCAGCAGCCCCATTCCCGCCAGGGCTTTCTTT. It is translated as CASSPIPARAFF.

This clone was seen repeatedly, ten times or more. The chain combines TRBV7-9 with TRBJ1-2; D uncertain. Trimming stripped 1 base from V and 0 bases from J, with 15 bases between. This CDR3 spans 17 amino acids. Germline CDR1 SEHNR, CDR2 FQNEAQ (reference sequence). The CDR3, as DNA: TGTGCCAGCAGCTTAGAGGGCGCGTACGGGACTAACTATGGCTACACCTTC. This encodes CASSLEGAYGTNYGYTF.

CDR3: CASSLVPSFTGELFF. The CDR3 bases are TGTGCCAGCAGCTTAGTCCCTAGCTTCACCGGGGAGCTGTTTTTT. The chain combines TRBV11-2 with TRBJ2-2, with D possibly TRBD2 on 5 matching bases. The CDR3 consists of 15 residues. Trimming cost V 1 base and J 4 bases, with 10 bases left between them. CDR1 SGHAT and CDR2 FQNNGV come from the germline V gene. The variable domain in full, completed from reference TRBV11-2 and TRBJ2-2, reads EAGVAQSPRYKIIEKRQSVAFWCNPISGHATLYWYQQILGQGPKLLIQFQNNGVVDDSQLPKDRFSAERLKGVDSTLKIQPAKLEDSAVYLCASSLVPSFTGELFFGEGSRLTVL.

The rearrangement uses TRBV10-2 and TRBJ1-2; the D gene is possibly TRBD1 (5 bases). The CDR3 extends over 12 amino acids. CDR1 WSHSY and CDR2 SAAADI come from the germline V gene. V lost 4 bases and J lost 4, with 7 bases in between. For the CDR3, the DNA is TGCGCCAGCAGTGGACAGCTCTATGGCTACACCTTC. Translated, it gives CASSGQLYGYTF.

The rearrangement joins TRBV14 to TRBJ2-2; the D is unclear. The V and J ends lost 0 bases and 5 bases respectively, with 10 bases between them. This CDR3 spans 15 amino acids. Germline CDR1 and CDR2: SGHDN and FVKESK. The CDR3 bases are TGTGCCAGCAGCCAAGAGATCATACTGACCGGGGAGCTGTTTTTT. This codes for CASSQEIILTGELFF.

V is TRBV6-1 and J is TRBJ2-1; TRBD2 is a possible D gene (6 bases). Trimming shortened V by 0 bases and J by 7 bases, and 16 bases separated the two germline ends. The CDR3 length is 16 residues. Germline V gives CDR1 MNHNS, CDR2 SASEGT. CDR3 sequence (DNA): TGTGCCAGCAGTGAAGCGGGGACTTTTTTAGGTAATGAGCAGTTCTTC. Amino acids: CASSEAGTFLGNEQFF.

Note on this clone: In the same sample, other DNA sequences code for this CDR3. The chain links TRBV19 to TRBJ1-2, with 9 nucleotides matching TRBD1. CDR1 is LNHDA, CDR2 SQIVND, per germline (reference sequence). Trimming cost V 6 bases and J 7 bases; bases outside gene matches: 6. The CDR3 has 13 residues. The CDR3 loop is CASSIQGAGGYTF. Here the CDR3 DNA reads TGTGCCAGTAGCATACAGGGGGCTGGTGGCTACACCTTC.

The chain links TRBV6-5 to TRBJ2-1; TRBD2 agrees at 14 bases. Germline CDR1 MNHEY, CDR2 SVGAGI. Losses at the gene ends were 6 bases for V and 6 bases for J; bases not matched to a gene: 4. This CDR3 has 15 amino acids. In DNA form, the CDR3 reads TGTGCCAGCAGGGGACTAGCGGGAGTGTTCAATGAGCAGTTCTTC. Protein sequence: CASRGLAGVFNEQFF.

The rearrangement joins TRBV27 to TRBJ2-2; weak D call: TRBD1 (6 bases). Germline CDR1 is MNHEY and CDR2 is SMNVEV (reference sequence). V lost 1 base, J lost 3 bases, and 12 bases lay in between. There are 16 residues in the CDR3. CDR3 loop: CASSLWLGADTGELFF. CDR3 nucleotides: TGTGCCAGCAGTTTATGGCTGGGGGCGGACACCGGGGAGCTGTTTTTT.

This rearrangement joins TRBV6-6 to TRBJ2-2; D perhaps matches TRBD1 (6 bases). Germline V gene data show CDR1 as MNHNY and CDR2 as SVGAGI (reference sequence). The CDR3 contains 14 residues. V gave up 4 bases and J gave up 4 bases, with 10 bases separating them. The CDR3 DNA sequence: TGTGCCAGCAGTTGGGGGCGGGCCACCGGGGAGCTGTTTTTT. Amino acid sequence: CASSWGRATGELFF.

The chain links TRBV14 to TRBJ2-1; no clear D gene. The V end was cut by 2 bases, the J end by 12 bases, with 11 bases between. The germline V gene has CDR1 SGHDN and CDR2 FVKESK. The CDR3 is 12 residues long. CDR3 nucleotides: TGTGCCAGCAGCCAAACAGTGTTAGGGCAGTTCTTC. Translating it yields CASSQTVLGQFF. Filled out from reference TRBV14 and TRBJ2-1, the complete variable domain reads EAGVTQFPSHSVIEKGQTVTLRCDPISGHDNLYWYRRVMGKEIKFLLHFVKESKQDESGMPNNRFLAERTGGTYSTLKVQPAELEDSGVYFCASSQTVLGQFFGPGTRLTVL.

In DNA, the CDR3 is TGTGCCAGCAGCCCAAGTGCGGGGGGCATGAACACTGAAGCTTTCTTT. This translates into CASSPSAGGMNTEAFF. The chain recombines TRBV7-9 with TRBJ1-1, with a possible D match to TRBD1 (6 bases). The CDR3 extends over 16 amino acids. V was cut by 5 bases and J by 0 bases, with 16 bases left in between. From germline, CDR1 is SEHNR and CDR2 FQNEAQ (reference sequence).

The chain links TRBV27 to TRBJ2-5, with 11 positions matching TRBD2. The CDR3 is made up of 18 amino acids. V dropped 3 bases and J dropped 1; count of bases not matched to a gene: 10. From germline, CDR1 is MNHEY and CDR2 SMNVEV (reference sequence). The CDR3 reads CASSFQLAGVGRQETQYF. As DNA, the CDR3 is TGTGCCAGCAGTTTCCAACTAGCGGGAGTGGGTCGCCAAGAGACCCAGTACTTC.

V usage is TRBV6-1 and J usage is TRBJ2-6; D perhaps matches TRBD1 (6 bases). The V gene's germline CDR1 is MNHNS and CDR2 SASEGT. CDR3 length: 17 residues. The V end lost 4 bases, the J end lost 2 bases, and 15 bases lay between the germline ends. This chain's CDR3 is CASSVHATGAGANVLTF. The CDR3 DNA reads TGTGCCAGCAGTGTGCACGCGACAGGAGCTGGGGCCAACGTCCTGACTTTC.

The rearrangement uses TRBV5-1 and TRBJ1-5; 7 nucleotides match TRBD1. J was trimmed by 0 bases and V by 3 bases; bases with no gene match: 3. This CDR3 contains 15 residues. Per the germline V gene, CDR1 is SGHRS and CDR2 is YFSETQ. This chain's CDR3 is CASSYEGASNQPQHF. The CDR3 coding sequence is TGCGCCAGCAGCTATGAGGGGGCTAGCAATCAGCCCCAGCATTTT. The entire variable domain, with the rest obtained from reference TRBV5-1 and TRBJ1-5, is as follows: KAGVTQTPRYLIKTRGQQVTLSCSPISGHRSVSWYQQTPGQGLQFLFEYFSETQRNKGNFPGRFSGRQFSNSRSEMNVSTLELGDSALYLCASSYEGASNQPQHFGDGTRLSIL.

The gene calls are TRBV19 and TRBJ1-4; maybe TRBD1 (5 bases). The CDR3 runs 13 residues. Germline CDR1 LNHDA, CDR2 SQIVND (reference sequence). Deletions cut 9 bases from V and 1 base from J, with 9 bases between. Written as DNA, the CDR3 is TGTGCCAGCAGGGTTCTAACTAATGAAAAACTGTTTTTT. Residues: CASRVLTNEKLFF.